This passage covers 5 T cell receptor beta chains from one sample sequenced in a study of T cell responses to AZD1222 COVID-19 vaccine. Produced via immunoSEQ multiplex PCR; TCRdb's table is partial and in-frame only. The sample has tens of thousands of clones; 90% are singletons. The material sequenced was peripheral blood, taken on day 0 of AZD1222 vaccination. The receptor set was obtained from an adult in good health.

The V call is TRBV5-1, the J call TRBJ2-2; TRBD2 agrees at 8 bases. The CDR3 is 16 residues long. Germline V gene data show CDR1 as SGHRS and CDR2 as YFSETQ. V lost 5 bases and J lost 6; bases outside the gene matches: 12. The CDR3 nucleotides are TGCGCCAGCAGTGAGGGTGCGGCGGGGGGTGCCGGGGAGCTGTTTTTT. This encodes CASSEGAAGGAGELFF.

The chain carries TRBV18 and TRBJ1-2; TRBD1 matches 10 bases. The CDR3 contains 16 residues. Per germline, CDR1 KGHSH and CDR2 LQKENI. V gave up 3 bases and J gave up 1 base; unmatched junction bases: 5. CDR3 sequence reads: CASSPRGTGDNYGYTF. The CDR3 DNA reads TGTGCCAGCTCACCCAGAGGGACAGGGGATAACTATGGCTACACCTTC.

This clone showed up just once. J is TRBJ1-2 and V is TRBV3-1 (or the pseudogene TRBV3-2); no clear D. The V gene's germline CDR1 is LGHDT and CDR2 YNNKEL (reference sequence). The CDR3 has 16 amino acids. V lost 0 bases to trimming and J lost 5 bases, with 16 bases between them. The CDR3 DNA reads TGTGCCAGCAGCCAAGATGCGGTGAAGCCTCGATATGGCTACACCTTC. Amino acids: CASSQDAVKPRYGYTF.

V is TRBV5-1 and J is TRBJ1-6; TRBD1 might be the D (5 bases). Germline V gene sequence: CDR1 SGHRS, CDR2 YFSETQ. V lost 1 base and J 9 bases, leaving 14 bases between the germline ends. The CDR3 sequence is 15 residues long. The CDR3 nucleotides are TGCGCCAGCAGCTTGTTACAGGTTGAAGGTTCACCCCTCCACTTT. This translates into CASSLLQVEGSPLHF.

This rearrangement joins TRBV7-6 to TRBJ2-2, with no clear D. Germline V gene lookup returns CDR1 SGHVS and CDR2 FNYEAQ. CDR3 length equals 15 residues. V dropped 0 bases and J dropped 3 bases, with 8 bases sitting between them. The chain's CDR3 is CASSLASRDTGELFF. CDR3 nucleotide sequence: TGTGCCAGCAGCTTAGCGTCTAGGGACACCGGGGAGCTGTTTTTT.